Listed here are 6 T cell receptor beta chains from one sample, sequenced in a study of CD8+CD57+ T cells in acquired aplastic anemia. The template used for profiling TCR beta VDJ and CDR3 was genomic DNA. TCRdb used MiXCR to reprocess the reads, holding one entry per CDR3 protein. The sample gives some 160,000 distinct CDR3 sequences, around 48% of which show up once; about 30% is in the top ten. Whoever was chosen for sequencing had shown CD8+CD57+ cell expansion by flow cytometry. Input material: sorted CD4+, CD8+, or CD8+CD57+ T cells (not recorded which) from PBMCs. These receptors originate from a human donor with aplastic anemia.

The sample holds many counts of this clonotype. The V call is TRBV5-5, the J call TRBJ2-5; 8 bases match TRBD2. This CDR3 spans 14 amino acids. V dropped 4 bases and J dropped 7; count of bases not matched to a gene: 9. Germline lookup yields CDR1 SGHKS and CDR2 YYEKEE (reference sequence). The CDR3 loop is CASSPPAGVMTQYF. CDR3 DNA sequence: TGTGCCAGCAGCCCCCCAGCGGGAGTGATGACCCAGTACTTC.

The chain is built from TRBV5-1 and TRBJ2-1, with D maybe TRBD1 (7 bases). The CDR3 sequence is 15 residues long. Trimming shortened V by 4 bases and J by 7 bases, and 18 bases separated the two germline ends. Germline V lookup: CDR1 SGHRS, CDR2 YFSETQ. The CDR3 sequence is CASSPRAGGTNEQFF. CDR3 coding DNA: TGCGCCAGCAGCCCCCGGGCAGGGGGGACGAATGAGCAGTTCTTC.

This clonotype appeared many times. The V and J genes are TRBV7-3 and TRBJ2-3; TRBD2 is a possible D gene (6 bases). The CDR3 length is 15 residues. The germline V gene encodes CDR1 SGHTA and CDR2 FQGTGA. V gave up 5 bases and J gave up 6 bases, with 18 bases separating them. The CDR3: CASSPWRGDRDTQYF. The CDR3 DNA reads as TGTGCCAGCAGCCCATGGCGGGGCGATCGGGATACGCAGTATTTT.

This clonotype came up many times. The chain carries TRBV2 and TRBJ2-7, with no clear D. With 5 bases removed from V and 2 bases from J, the gap between germline ends came to 4 bases. This CDR3 has 11 amino acids. CDR1 and CDR2 (germline): SNHLY, FYNNEI. CDR3 sequence: CASSPAYEQYF. In DNA, the CDR3 is TGTGCCAGCAGTCCAGCCTACGAGCAGTACTTC.

This clonotype has a count of ten or more. J is TRBJ2-5 and V is TRBV2; D gene unclear. The CDR3 extends over 9 amino acids. Trimming shortened V by 8 bases and J by 9 bases, and 7 bases separated the two germline ends. Germline CDR1 reads SNHLY; CDR2 reads FYNNEI. The DNA of the CDR3 is TGTGCCAGCGGCTCGCCCCAGTACTTC. Amino acid sequence: CASGSPQYF.

Many counts were recorded for this clonotype. The V and J genes are TRBV6-5 and TRBJ2-7, with 10 bases aligning to TRBD2. This CDR3 contains 15 residues. Trimming took 2 bases from V and 7 from J; bases not matched to a gene: 8. CDR1 and CDR2 (germline): MNHEY, SVGAGI. This CDR3 is CASSYAGLADKEQYF. CDR3 coding DNA: TGTGCCAGCAGTTACGCCGGACTAGCGGATAAAGAGCAGTACTTC.